Sequencing of this TCR beta chain was carried out in a study of response to subunit inactivated influenza vaccine listed by TCRdb under 2018. For the wider study: The study used deep quantitative T cell receptor repertoire profiling to track responses to a trivalent subunit inactivated influenza vaccine.

Library method: RT-PCR. TCRdb shows the sequencer as Illumina HiSeq 2500. Using fastp trimming at Q25 and MiXCR clonotype assembly, TCRdb reanalyzed the public sequencing data and kept in-frame beta chains. Each record represents a unique CDR3 protein, reported with the most common genes and DNA among its rows. Across this sample there are about 500,000 distinct CDR3 sequences, with about 15% seen only once. The ten most abundant clones make up roughly 3.1% of the sample. For this clonotype: It lacks a known antigen. There are no base qualities to consult, and no much larger clone falls within one base.

Paper-wide results and their limitations: The authors proposed that each seasonal influenza vaccination may bring in only a limited number of new T cells.

Trimmed from V: 2 bases; trimmed from J: 5 bases; junction bases lacking a gene match: 7. The CDR3 has 16 amino acids, counting the end cysteine and phenylalanine. The entry retains the CDR3 DNA only, 48 bases that are in frame from base 1. Looking up the germline V gene yields CDR1 SGHTA and CDR2 FQGNSA. This receptor was obtained from a man aged 45-69 years who received an inactivated influenza vaccine. Donor details come from another sample of the same person, matched by shared clones. The source was CD4+ T cells sorted from PBMCs, collected roughly 24 months after vaccination. The V and J segments used are TRBV7-2 and TRBJ2-5; 11 central nucleotides agree with TRBD2. DNA sequence: TGTGCCAGCAGCTTAAAACCAACTAGCGGGGGCGAGACCCAGTACTTC. It encodes CASSLKPTSGGETQYF.